Following are 26 T cell receptor beta chains from one sample sequenced in a study of technical replicates of blood from a few donors (dated by TCRdb to between 2016 and 2019). The method behind the library was the immunoSEQ multiplex PCR assay. Held by TCRdb, this immuneACCESS table contains in-frame sequences only and omits some clones. Under half of the omission traces to an unresolved V gene where checked; the cause of the rest is unknown. Counted in this sample were about 89,000 clones; roughly 94% of them appeared once. About 0.27% of the sample is taken by the ten largest. Sequencing was done on a sample of T cells isolated from PBMCs. The receptors derive from a human donor in good health.

The chain uses TRBV11-1 and TRBJ1-5; tentatively, D is TRBD1 (5 bases). Trimming shortened V by 2 bases and J by 7 bases, and 9 bases separated the two germline ends. CDR1 and CDR2 from the germline V gene are SGHAT and FQDESV (reference sequence). The CDR3 loop spans 13 amino acids. CDR3 protein: CASSLTRAQPQHF. DNA for the CDR3: TGTGCCAGCAGCTTAACCAGGGCCCAGCCCCAGCATTTT.

The chain employs TRBV4-1 and TRBJ2-7; TRBD1 might be the D (6 bases). The CDR3 has 14 amino acids. Looked up from germline, CDR1 is MGHRA and CDR2 is YSYEKL. V was trimmed by 6 bases and J by 0 bases, leaving 12 bases between them. Here the CDR3 DNA reads TGCGCCAGCAGGCCTACAGGGCGCTCCTACGAGCAGTACTTC. Translated: CASRPTGRSYEQYF.

The chain recombines TRBV5-1 with TRBJ1-1; 7 nucleotides match TRBD1. CDR3 size: 13 residues. V trimming: 8 bases; J trimming: 1 base; junction bases outside the gene matches: 5. Germline lookup yields CDR1 SGHRS and CDR2 YFSETQ. The CDR3 spells CASTWTGNTEAFF. The CDR3 DNA reads TGCGCCAGTACATGGACAGGGAACACTGAAGCTTTCTTT.

The rearrangement links TRBV29-1 to TRBJ2-5, with D possibly matching TRBD2 (5 bases). Germline values: CDR1 SQVTM, CDR2 ANQGSEA. This CDR3 is 13 amino acids long. Trimming pared 7 bases from V and 1 base from J, leaving 13 bases between. The CDR3 here is CSGSVGSQETQYF. The CDR3 nucleotides are TGCAGCGGCTCTGTGGGGAGCCAAGAGACCCAGTACTTC.

V is TRBV7-9 and J is TRBJ1-2, with D maybe TRBD1 (6 bases). V lost 3 bases, J lost 8 bases, and 22 bases lay in between. The CDR3 consists of 16 residues. Germline V gene sequence: CDR1 SEHNR, CDR2 FQNEAQ (reference sequence). The CDR3 DNA follows: TGTGCCAGCAGCTTGTTCCGGGACTCTAGGGGGGGCGGCTACACCTTC. Protein product: CASSLFRDSRGGGYTF.

This chain links TRBV28 with TRBJ2-1; TRBD2 is a possible D gene (6 bases). V shed 3 bases and J shed 7 bases, with 25 bases lying between them. Germline CDR1 and CDR2: MDHEN and SYDVKM. The CDR3 is made up of 18 amino acids. The CDR3 protein is CASSFFWRGGKVDNEQFF. In nucleotides, the CDR3 is TGTGCCAGCAGTTTCTTTTGGAGGGGCGGGAAGGTTGATAATGAGCAGTTCTTC.

This clone occurred a few times. The chain links TRBV5-6 to TRBJ1-1, with TRBD1 identical over 7 bases. The CDR3 is 15 amino acids. Losses at the gene ends were 7 bases for V and 0 bases for J; bases not matched to a gene: 9. CDR1 is SGHDT, CDR2 YYEEEE, per germline. CDR3 loop: CASYQGEFMNTEAFF. The CDR3 DNA sequence: TGTGCCAGCTACCAGGGGGAGTTCATGAACACTGAAGCTTTCTTT.

Only one count was recorded for this clone. The V and J genes are TRBV29-1 and TRBJ1-1; D is ambiguous. The CDR3 is 16 amino acids. Germline V gene data show CDR1 as SQVTM and CDR2 as ANQGSEA. The ends were cut back, 0 bases at V and 4 bases at J, with 18 bases in the middle. CDR3 nucleotides: TGCAGCGTTGAAGATCCGGAACAGTTCATGAGCACTGAAGCTTTCTTT. It codes for CSVEDPEQFMSTEAFF.

This sequence joins TRBV30 and TRBJ2-5; the D is unclear. Germline CDR1 and CDR2: GTSNPN and SVGIG (reference sequence). The CDR3 length is 15 residues. This chain's CDR3 is CASQPGQVYQETQYF. The CDR3 nucleotides read TGTGCGTCCCAACCCGGTCAGGTGTACCAAGAGACCCAGTACTTC.

The chain is built from TRBV2 and TRBJ1-1; D gene unclear. V was pared by 6 bases and J by 1 base, with 6 bases between. This CDR3 spans 12 amino acids. Per germline, CDR1 SNHLY and CDR2 FYNNEI. The CDR3 sequence is CASSRRNTEAFF. DNA for the CDR3: TGTGCCAGCAGCAGGCGGAACACTGAAGCTTTCTTT. Based on the CDR3 plus reference TRBV2 and TRBJ1-1, the full variable domain is EPEVTQTPSHQVTQMGQEVILRCVPISNHLYFYWYRQILGQKVEFLVSFYNNEISEKSEIFDDQFSVERPDGSNFTLKIRSTKLEDSAMYFCASSRRNTEAFFGQGTRLTVV.

The chain links TRBV11-3 to TRBJ2-1; 7 bases line up with TRBD2. The V segment lost 0 bases and the J segment 9 bases; nucleotides outside the gene matches: 8. Per germline, CDR1 SGHNT and CDR2 YENEEA. The CDR3 length is 15 residues. This CDR3 is CASSLEGGSWGEQFF. The CDR3, as DNA: TGTGCCAGCAGCTTAGAGGGCGGGAGTTGGGGTGAGCAGTTCTTC.

This chain connects TRBV10-2 to TRBJ1-5; unclear D gene. Trimming took 1 base from V and 6 from J, leaving 10 bases between them. Germline CDR1 WSHSY, CDR2 SAAADI. The CDR3 loop spans 14 amino acids. This CDR3 is CASSEFQEGQPQHF. CDR3 DNA sequence: TGCGCCAGCAGTGAGTTTCAGGAGGGTCAGCCCCAGCATTTT.

The V and J genes are TRBV7-6 and TRBJ1-1; 11 bases match TRBD1. This CDR3 contains 13 residues. CDR1 and CDR2 from the germline V gene are SGHVS and FNYEAQ. V trimming: 5 bases; J trimming: 6 bases; junction bases outside the gene matches: 2. The CDR3 reads CASSPGQGAEAFF. CDR3 coding DNA: TGTGCCAGCAGCCCGGGACAGGGGGCTGAAGCTTTCTTT.

The chain carries TRBV19 and TRBJ2-1; 13 bases are a match to TRBD2. CDR3 length: 17 amino acids. Germline values: CDR1 LNHDA, CDR2 SQIVND (reference sequence). J was trimmed by 4 bases and V by 7 bases; bases with no gene match: 10. The CDR3 sequence: CASKRGLAGEFYNEQFF. The CDR3 DNA reads as TGTGCCAGTAAAAGAGGACTAGCGGGAGAGTTTTACAATGAGCAGTTCTTC.

The CDR3 DNA follows: TGTGCCAGCGGGGGGTTAGATTCCCGTCCCGGGGAGCTGTTTTTT. Protein sequence: CASGGLDSRPGELFF. The J gene is TRBJ2-2, the V gene TRBV11-3, with TRBD2 as a possible D gene (6 bases). This CDR3 has 15 amino acids. Germline V gene data show CDR1 as SGHNT and CDR2 as YENEEA. V was pared by 8 bases and J by 6 bases, with 19 bases between.

The rearrangement joins TRBV5-1 to TRBJ2-7, with TRBD2 matching over 8 bases. The germline V gene encodes CDR1 SGHRS and CDR2 YFSETQ. The CDR3 loop spans 15 amino acids. V was clipped by 4 bases and J by 4 bases; unmatched bases: 10. The CDR3 nucleotides are TGCGCCAGCAGCAAAGGACTAGCTGGAAATTACGAGCAGTACTTC. This translates into CASSKGLAGNYEQYF.

V and J are TRBV2 and TRBJ1-5; TRBD1 matches 8 bases. Germline V lookup: CDR1 SNHLY, CDR2 FYNNEI. The CDR3 covers 15 residues. V trimming: 6 bases; J trimming: 3 bases; junction bases outside the gene matches: 7. CDR3 in DNA: TGTGCCAGCAGGAAGGGACAGGCGTTCAATCAGCCCCAGCATTTT. Translated: CASRKGQAFNQPQHF.

V gene TRBV27 combines with J gene TRBJ2-7, with 7 positions matching TRBD1. Trimming at V came to 2 bases and at J to 3 bases, leaving 13 bases not matched to a gene. There are 17 residues in the CDR3. Germline loops: CDR1 MNHEY, CDR2 SMNVEV (reference sequence). The chain's CDR3 is CASSLQGQTFLLYEQYF. The DNA of the CDR3 is TGTGCCAGCAGTTTACAGGGACAGACATTCCTACTCTACGAGCAGTACTTC.

The J gene is TRBJ2-2, the V gene TRBV7-9; D unresolved. V lost 5 bases, J lost 6 bases, and 7 bases lay in between. The CDR3 covers 12 residues. Germline V gene sequence: CDR1 SEHNR, CDR2 FQNEAQ (reference sequence). CDR3 DNA: TGTGCCAGCAGCCTTCCCCCCGGGGAGCTGTTTTTT. Amino acids: CASSLPPGELFF. Full variable domain (missing parts from reference TRBV7-9 and TRBJ2-2): DTGVSQNPRHKITKRGQNVTFRCDPISEHNRLYWYRQTLGQGPEFLTYFQNEAQLEKSRLLSDRFSAERPKGSFSTLEIQRTEQGDSAMYLCASSLPPGELFFGEGSRLTVL.

The rearrangement joins TRBV19 to TRBJ1-6, with a weak D call TRBD1 (5 bases). The CDR3 loop spans 13 amino acids. V was clipped by 1 base and J by 10 bases, with 8 bases between them. From germline, CDR1 is LNHDA and CDR2 SQIVND (reference sequence). In DNA form, the CDR3 reads TGTGCCAGTAGTATAGGGGGCGCGTCACCCCTCCACTTT. Residues: CASSIGGASPLHF.

This chain joins TRBV5-4 and TRBJ1-1; 7 bases are a match to TRBD1. CDR1 SGHNT and CDR2 YYREEE come from the germline V gene (reference sequence). The J segment lost 2 bases and the V segment lost 4 bases, leaving 5 bases of the junction unmatched. This CDR3 spans 14 amino acids. CDR3 DNA: TGTGCCAGCAGCCCGGGGACAGACAACACTGAAGCTTTCTTT. Translated, it gives CASSPGTDNTEAFF.

V and J are TRBV4-1 and TRBJ2-7, with TRBD1 identical over 9 bases. This CDR3 comprises 15 residues. Germline CDR1 MGHRA, CDR2 YSYEKL. V lost 2 bases to trimming and J lost 3 bases; unmatched junction nucleotides: 5. The CDR3 is CASSQMGQGVYEQYF. The CDR3 DNA reads as TGCGCCAGCAGCCAAATGGGACAGGGAGTCTACGAGCAGTACTTC.

The V gene is TRBV5-1, the J gene TRBJ2-7; TRBD2 agrees at 7 bases. The trim removed 0 bases at V and 5 bases at J, leaving 2 bases unmatched. CDR1 and CDR2 from the germline V gene are SGHRS and YFSETQ. The CDR3 consists of 13 residues. The CDR3 region has the DNA TGCGCCAGCAGCTTGGGACTAGCTCACGAGCAGTACTTC. This sequence encodes CASSLGLAHEQYF.

V is TRBV5-1 and J is TRBJ1-3, with TRBD1 matching 7 bases. This CDR3 comprises 14 residues. J gave up 2 bases and V 5 bases, and 4 bases lay outside the gene matches. Germline CDR1 is SGHRS and CDR2 is YFSETQ. The CDR3 sequence: CASSTGTAGNTIYF. The CDR3 DNA is TGCGCCAGCAGTACCGGGACAGCTGGAAACACCATATATTTT.

The CDR3 region is CASARYGDRTSTDTQYF. CDR3 sequence (DNA): TGCGCCAGCGCGCGCTACGGTGACAGGACTAGCACAGATACGCAGTATTTT. The chain couples TRBV4-1 to TRBJ2-3; possible D gene TRBD1, 6 bases. The V end lost 8 bases, the J end lost 0 bases, and 21 bases lay between the germline ends. The CDR3 runs 17 residues. Germline values: CDR1 MGHRA, CDR2 YSYEKL.

This chain uses TRBV23-1 with TRBJ2-2; TRBD1 matches at 7 bases. TRBV23-1 is identified as an open reading frame with a role that is uncertain. The CDR3 has 16 amino acids. Losses at the gene ends were 0 bases for V and 6 bases for J; bases not matched to a gene: 7. The CDR3 DNA reads as TGCGCCAGCAGTCAATCGCTAGGGGGCTTTCCCGGGGAGCTGTTTTTT. Protein sequence: CASSQSLGGFPGELFF.